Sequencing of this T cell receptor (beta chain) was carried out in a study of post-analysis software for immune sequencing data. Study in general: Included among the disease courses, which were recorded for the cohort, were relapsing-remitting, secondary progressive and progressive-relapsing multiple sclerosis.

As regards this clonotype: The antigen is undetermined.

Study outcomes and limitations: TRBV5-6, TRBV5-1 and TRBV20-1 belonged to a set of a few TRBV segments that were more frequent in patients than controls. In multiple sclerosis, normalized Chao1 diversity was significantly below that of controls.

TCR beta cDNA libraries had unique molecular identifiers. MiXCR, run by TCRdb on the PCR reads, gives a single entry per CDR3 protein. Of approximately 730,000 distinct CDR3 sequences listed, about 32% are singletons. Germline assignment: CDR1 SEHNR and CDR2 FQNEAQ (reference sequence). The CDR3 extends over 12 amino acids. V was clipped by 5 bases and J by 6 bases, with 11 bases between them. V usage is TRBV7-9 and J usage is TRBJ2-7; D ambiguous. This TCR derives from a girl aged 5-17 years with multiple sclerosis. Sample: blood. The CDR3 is CASSRDLSEQYF. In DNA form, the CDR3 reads TGTGCCAGCAGCCGAGACCTTTCCGAGCAGTACTTC. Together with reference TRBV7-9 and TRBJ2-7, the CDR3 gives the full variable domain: DTGVSQNPRHKITKRGQNVTFRCDPISEHNRLYWYRQTLGQGPEFLTYFQNEAQLEKSRLLSDRFSAERPKGSFSTLEIQRTEQGDSAMYLCASSRDLSEQYFGPGTRLTVT.